This T cell receptor (beta chain) was observed in a study of cytomegalovirus exposure and HLA in healthy donors. Findings and limits, study-wide: The finding came from a later analysis; first-cohort TCR clusters tended to co-occur in the roughly 110 validation repertoires.

Germline values: CDR1 MNHNS, CDR2 SASEGT. V trimming: 2 bases; J trimming: 10 bases; junction bases outside the gene matches: 5. CDR3 size: 15 residues. A remark on this clone: Its antigen is as yet unknown.

TCRdb's copy holds only in-frame clones and misses some; the assay was immunoSEQ multiplex PCR. The sample yields about 180,000 clones, around 85% seen once. The receptor was isolated from a young man in good health and CMV-seropositive. Input material: PBMCs. The V call is TRBV6-1, the J call TRBJ1-6; 10 bases line up with TRBD1. Written as DNA, the CDR3 is TGTGCCAGCAGTGAAAAGGGACAGGGGCCATCACCCCTCCACTTT. Its translation: CASSEKGQGPSPLHF.